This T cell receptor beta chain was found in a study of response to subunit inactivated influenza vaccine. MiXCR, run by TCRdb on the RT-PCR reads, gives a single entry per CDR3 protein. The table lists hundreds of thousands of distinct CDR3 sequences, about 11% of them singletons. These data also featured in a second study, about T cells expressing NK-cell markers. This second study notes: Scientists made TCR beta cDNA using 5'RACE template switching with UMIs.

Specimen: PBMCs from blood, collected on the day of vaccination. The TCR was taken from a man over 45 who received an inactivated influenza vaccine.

The CDR3 loop is CASSLLTDANTGELFF. The CDR3 DNA reads as TGTGCCAGCAGCCTCCTGACAGACGCGAACACCGGGGAGCTGTTTTTT. This chain connects TRBV7-8 to TRBJ2-2; D might be TRBD1 (5 bases). There are 16 residues in the CDR3. CDR1 is SGHVS, CDR2 FQNEAQ, per germline. The V end lost 5 bases, the J end lost 0 bases, and 13 bases lay between the germline ends.